This is a list of T cell receptor beta chains from one sample in a study of blood T cell repertoires in COVID-19. Produced via immunoSEQ multiplex PCR; TCRdb's table is partial and in-frame only. The sample holds about 350,000 clones; almost 90% are singletons and the top ten take about 0.94%. Specimen: PBMCs or T cells enriched from blood (not recorded which). The receptors stem from a woman in her thirties who had been exposed to COVID-19. Each CDR3 is given with its conserved first and last residue. The D gene is left open where the match is weak. The listing skips clone size in some rows; elsewhere it reads once, few, many or a size class.

TRBV11-2,TRBJ1-1,-,-,CASSFSGVTEAFF,TGTGCCAGCAGCTTTTCAGGGGTAACTGAAGCTTTCTTT
TRBV29-1,TRBJ1-2,-,TRBD1,CSVGKDRGSTGYTF,TGCAGCGTTGGTAAGGACAGGGGAAGTACTGGCTACACCTTC
TRBV6-5,TRBJ1-1,-,TRBD1,CASSRDRALNTEAFF,TGTGCCAGCTCCCGGGACAGGGCATTGAACACTGAAGCTTTCTTT
TRBV9,TRBJ2-7,-,TRBD2,CASSEGLAGIHEQYF,TGTGCCAGCAGCGAGGGACTAGCGGGAATCCACGAGCAGTACTTC
TRBV13,TRBJ2-7,-,TRBD1,CASSWTGVQGEQYF,TGTGCCAGCAGCTGGACAGGGGTTCAGGGCGAGCAGTACTTC
TRBV12-3/TRBV12-4,TRBJ1-5,-,-,CASRTSYNQPQHF,TGTGCCAGCAGGACTAGCTACAATCAGCCCCAGCATTTT
TRBV7-2,TRBJ2-6,-,-,CASSSGPEGSGANVLTF,TGTGCCAGCAGCTCTGGGCCAGAGGGCTCTGGGGCCAACGTCCTGACTTTC
TRBV28,TRBJ2-2,-,-,CASSFFSSPNTGELFF,TGTGCCAGCAGTTTTTTTTCTAGCCCGAACACCGGGGAGCTGTTTTTT
TRBV27,TRBJ2-5,once,-,CASSPADLIKETQYF,TGTGCCAGCAGCCCGGCCGACTTAATCAAAGAGACCCAGTACTTC
TRBV19,TRBJ2-2,-,TRBD1,CAGNRGSGELFF,TGTGCCGGAAACAGGGGCTCCGGGGAGCTGTTTTTT
TRBV19,TRBJ2-5,-,-,CASSPGQQETQYF,TGTGCCAGTAGTCCAGGTCAACAAGAGACCCAGTACTTC
TRBV5-8,TRBJ2-2,-,TRBD2,CASSLGLAESTGELFF,TGTGCCAGCAGCTTGGGACTAGCGGAGAGCACCGGGGAGCTGTTTTTT
TRBV4-1,TRBJ1-1,-,-,CASSQDRGTEAFF,TGCGCCAGCAGCCAAGATAGGGGGACTGAAGCTTTCTTT
TRBV18,TRBJ2-1,-,-,CASSPREKSSYNEQFF,TGTGCCAGCTCACCGCGAGAGAAGAGCTCCTACAATGAGCAGTTCTTC
TRBV19,TRBJ2-1,-,TRBD2,CASSIELAAYNEQFF,TGTGCCAGTAGTATAGAGCTAGCGGCCTACAATGAGCAGTTCTTC
TRBV7-6,TRBJ2-6,-,TRBD1,CASSLDRGLSGGANVLTF,TGTGCCAGCAGCTTGGACAGGGGGCTGTCGGGTGGGGCCAACGTCCTGACTTTC
TRBV3-1/TRBV3-2,TRBJ1-4,-,-,CASSQSEAENEKLFF,TGTGCCAGCAGCCAAAGCGAGGCAGAGAATGAAAAACTGTTTTTT
TRBV5-1,TRBJ1-4,-,TRBD1,CASSLDGTALEKLFF,TGCGCCAGCAGCTTGGACGGGACAGCCCTTGAAAAACTGTTTTTT
TRBV11-1,TRBJ2-7,-,TRBD1,CASSMSGTVDFYEQYF,TGTGCCAGCAGCATGTCCGGGACAGTTGACTTCTACGAGCAGTACTTC
TRBV5-1,TRBJ2-1,-,-,CASSSFSYNEQFF,TGCGCCAGCAGCTCTTTCTCGTACAATGAGCAGTTCTTC
TRBV28,TRBJ1-2,-,-,CASSFGGVGKGYGYTF,TGTGCCAGCAGTTTCGGAGGGGTGGGCAAGGGCTATGGCTACACCTTC
TRBV11-3,TRBJ2-1,once,TRBD2,CASSLSSDLLAGGQNEQFF,TGTGCCAGCAGCTTATCCTCCGATCTCCTAGCGGGAGGGCAGAATGAGCAGTTCTTC
TRBV7-6,TRBJ2-7,once,TRBD1,CASSFGTAYEQYF,TGTGCCAGCAGCTTCGGGACAGCTTACGAGCAGTACTTC
TRBV28,TRBJ2-3,-,-,CASTFTDTQYF,TGTGCCAGCACCTTCACAGATACGCAGTATTTT
TRBV19,TRBJ1-5,few,TRBD1,CASRPSGGSNQPQHF,TGTGCCAGTAGACCCTCAGGGGGAAGCAATCAGCCCCAGCATTTT
TRBV6-5,TRBJ1-5,-,-,CATGAGDQPQHF,TGTGCCACTGGAGCAGGGGATCAGCCCCAGCATTTT
TRBV5-1,TRBJ1-4,-,-,CASKAGVGTNEKLFF,TGCGCCAGCAAGGCGGGGGTTGGAACTAATGAAAAACTGTTTTTT
TRBV7-6,TRBJ1-5,-,TRBD1,CASSFGRGNSNQPQHF,TGTGCCAGCAGCTTCGGCAGGGGGAATAGCAATCAGCCCCAGCATTTT
TRBV6-5,TRBJ2-4,-,-,CASVGAGNIQYF,TGTGCCAGCGTGGGCGCGGGAAACATTCAGTACTTC
TRBV5-1,TRBJ2-2,-,-,CASSFPHRDLGTGELFF,TGCGCCAGCAGCTTTCCCCACAGGGATCTAGGCACCGGGGAGCTGTTTTTT
TRBV6-5,TRBJ1-1,-,-,CASRPQGSGTEAFF,TGTGCCAGCAGACCCCAGGGGTCTGGCACTGAAGCTTTCTTT
TRBV3-1/TRBV3-2,TRBJ2-2,-,-,CASSQTNTGELFF,TGTGCCAGCAGCCAAACTAACACCGGGGAGCTGTTTTTT
TRBV9,TRBJ1-5,once,-,CASSVGTQPNRPFNQPQHF,TGTGCCAGCAGCGTAGGGACACAGCCAAACCGACCTTTCAATCAGCCCCAGCATTTT
TRBV5-1,TRBJ2-1,-,TRBD2,CASSLGLAGHNEQFF,TGCGCCAGCAGCTTAGGGCTAGCGGGCCACAATGAGCAGTTCTTC
TRBV5-1,TRBJ2-1,-,-,CASSLALQGLFYNEQFF,TGCGCCAGCAGCTTGGCCTTGCAGGGGCTCTTCTACAATGAGCAGTTCTTC
TRBV7-2,TRBJ2-7,-,TRBD1,CASSLVAGGYEQYF,TGTGCCAGCAGCTTAGTAGCAGGGGGCTACGAGCAGTACTTC
TRBV28,TRBJ1-4,-,-,CASSFPPGGRKLFF,TGTGCCAGCAGTTTTCCCCCCGGGGGGCGAAAACTGTTTTTT
TRBV7-2,TRBJ2-2,once,TRBD1,CASSWRPAIGTGNTGELFF,TGTGCCAGCAGCTGGCGACCTGCAATAGGGACAGGGAACACCGGGGAGCTGTTTTTT
TRBV15,TRBJ1-3,few,TRBD1,CATKDRVAGNTIYF,TGTGCCACCAAAGACAGGGTCGCTGGAAACACCATATATTTT
TRBV6-6,TRBJ1-5,-,-,CASSDRFNQPQHF,TGTGCCAGCAGTGACAGGTTCAATCAGCCCCAGCATTTT
TRBV4-2,TRBJ2-5,once,TRBD2,CASSPASGGGETQYF,TGTGCCAGCAGCCCCGCCAGCGGGGGTGGGGAGACCCAGTACTTC
TRBV27,TRBJ1-5,-,-,CASSLWARGLGFNQPQHF,TGTGCCAGCAGTTTATGGGCCAGGGGATTAGGGTTCAATCAGCCCCAGCATTTT